This T cell receptor (beta chain) was sequenced during a study of blood T cell repertoires in COVID-19 (dated by TCRdb to between 2020 and 2021). The study in broad terms: Collaborator samples came from the United States, Italy and Spain and covered acute and convalescent phases of COVID-19. The prospective study material was composed of cDNA or gDNA derived from T cells, B-cell-depleted T cells, or PBMCs. Subjects who had been exposed to COVID-19, were actively infected with it, or had recovered from it provided the deeply sampled blood TCRbeta repertoires that made up the dataset. The repertoires were released in a freely available public database meant as a resource for research on the immune response to SARS-CoV-2. Samples came from the ongoing ImmuneRACE study (first 160 participants) plus 1,254 subjects from 6 global collaborators. Nearly every sample came with metadata listing a de-identified subject ID, COVID-19 status, age in years and sex. HLA class I and class II types, where available, came from metadata supplied by the sample provider rather than from assay-based typing. Study-wide findings and limitations: Clinical and demographic metadata were provided uncurated, with the amount varying by source and participant.

V and J lose 3 bases and 4 bases, and a span of 10 bases separates them. From the cysteine through the phenylalanine, the CDR3 covers 13 amino acids. CDR3 DNA is the only sequence kept; it has 39 bases, read in frame from the first base. CDR1 is given as SGHRS and CDR2 as YFSETQ, both from the germline V gene. The immunoSEQ Assay, a bias-controlled multiplex PCR, was used to amplify TCRbeta CDR3 regions from genomic DNA. The paper's data handling went like this. The number of nucleated cells in each sample was estimated from the amplification of reference gene primers within the assay. To quantify the absolute abundance of each unique TCRbeta CDR3 rearrangement, sequence reads were collapsed and filtered. For each sample, productive Simpson clonality was calculated as the square root of Simpson's diversity index across productive rearrangements. TCRdb provides this immuneACCESS table in a form limited to in-frame rearrangements. Some clones are lacking; in checked studies, under half of them reflect an unresolved V gene, and why the rest are absent is not known. V, J and clone size were drawn from that table, and D and trimming were deduced from the DNA. This sample gives approximately 150,000 clones in total; about 79% of them show up just once. Together, the top ten hold 13% to 15% of the sample.

Participants in the prospective study were aged roughly 18 to 100 years, lived in approximately 26 United States geographic areas, and enrolled through a virtual design. In the prospective study, cohorts were assigned on the basis of participant-reported clinical history obtained from a screening survey and a study questionnaire. Recovered participants in ImmuneRACE Cohort 3 were defined as having two consecutive negative NP/OP PCR tests, clearance from a healthcare professional, or resolution of symptoms. Mobile phlebotomists in the prospective study collected whole blood, serum and a nasopharyngeal or oropharyngeal swab from every participant. Additional blood draws and questionnaires over a 2-month period could optionally be provided by prospective study participants. Before DNA extraction, blood samples from the prospective study were shipped at room temperature or frozen. Comments on this clone: There is no known antigen for this receptor. The record has no base qualities; no much larger clone is one base away. Other DNA sequences in the sample encode the same CDR3.

The origin of this receptor is a man aged 50-59 years who had recovered from COVID-19. The chain couples TRBV5-1 to TRBJ1-2, and perhaps TRBD1 as D gene, on 5 matching bases. Sequences were obtained from PBMCs or T cells enriched from blood (not recorded which). Read as DNA, the sequence is TGCGCCAGCAGCTCAGACAGCACCTATGGCTACACCTTC. Its coded protein is CASSSDSTYGYTF.